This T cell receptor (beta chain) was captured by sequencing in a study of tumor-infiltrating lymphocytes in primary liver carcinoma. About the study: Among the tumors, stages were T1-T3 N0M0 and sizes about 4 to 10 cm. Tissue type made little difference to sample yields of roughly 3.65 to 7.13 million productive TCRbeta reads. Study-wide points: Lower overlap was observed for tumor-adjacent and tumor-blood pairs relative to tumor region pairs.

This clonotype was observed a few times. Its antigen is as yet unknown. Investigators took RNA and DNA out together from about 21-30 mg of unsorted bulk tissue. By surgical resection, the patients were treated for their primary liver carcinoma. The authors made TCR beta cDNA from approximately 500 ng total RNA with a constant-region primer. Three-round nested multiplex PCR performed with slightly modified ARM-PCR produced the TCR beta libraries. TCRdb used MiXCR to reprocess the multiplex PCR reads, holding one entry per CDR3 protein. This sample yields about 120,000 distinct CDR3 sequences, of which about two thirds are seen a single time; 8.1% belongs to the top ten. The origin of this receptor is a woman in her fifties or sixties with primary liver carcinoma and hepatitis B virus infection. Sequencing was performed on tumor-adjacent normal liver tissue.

The CDR3 nucleotides are TGTGCCATCAGTGAAGGTCGGGGGACCGGGGAGCTGTTTTTT. It yields the protein CAISEGRGTGELFF. The chain couples TRBV10-3 to TRBJ2-2, with a tentative D call TRBD2 (6 bases). Germline V gene data show CDR1 as ENHRY and CDR2 as SYGVKD. V lost 3 bases and J 5 bases, leaving 10 bases between the germline ends. This CDR3 spans 14 amino acids.